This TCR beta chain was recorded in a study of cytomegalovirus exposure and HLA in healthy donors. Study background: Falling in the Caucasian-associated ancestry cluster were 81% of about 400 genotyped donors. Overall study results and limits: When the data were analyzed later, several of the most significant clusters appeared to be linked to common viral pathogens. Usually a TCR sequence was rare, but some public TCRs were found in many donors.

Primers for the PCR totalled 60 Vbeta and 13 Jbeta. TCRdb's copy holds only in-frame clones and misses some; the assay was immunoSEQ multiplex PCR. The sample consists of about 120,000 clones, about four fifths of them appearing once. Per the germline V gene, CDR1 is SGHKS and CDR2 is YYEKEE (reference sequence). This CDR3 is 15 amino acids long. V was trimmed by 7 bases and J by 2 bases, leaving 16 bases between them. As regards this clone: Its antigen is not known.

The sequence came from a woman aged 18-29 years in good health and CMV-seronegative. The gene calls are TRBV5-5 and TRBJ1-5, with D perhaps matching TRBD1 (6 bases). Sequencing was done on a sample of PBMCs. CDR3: CASRYTGMGNQPQHF. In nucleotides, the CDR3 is TGTGCCAGCCGATACACAGGGATGGGCAATCAGCCCCAGCATTTT.